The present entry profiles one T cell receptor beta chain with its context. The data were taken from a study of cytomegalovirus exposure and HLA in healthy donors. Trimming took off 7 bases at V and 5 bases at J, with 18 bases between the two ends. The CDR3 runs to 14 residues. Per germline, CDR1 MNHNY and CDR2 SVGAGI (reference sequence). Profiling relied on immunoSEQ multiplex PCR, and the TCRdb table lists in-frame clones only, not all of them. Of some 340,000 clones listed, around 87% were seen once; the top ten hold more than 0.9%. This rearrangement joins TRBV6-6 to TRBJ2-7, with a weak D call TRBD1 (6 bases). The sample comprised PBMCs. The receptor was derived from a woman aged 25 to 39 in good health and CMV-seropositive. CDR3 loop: CASTSPDTGNEQYF. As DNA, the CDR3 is TGTGCCAGCACCTCTCCCGATACAGGGAACGAGCAGTACTTC.